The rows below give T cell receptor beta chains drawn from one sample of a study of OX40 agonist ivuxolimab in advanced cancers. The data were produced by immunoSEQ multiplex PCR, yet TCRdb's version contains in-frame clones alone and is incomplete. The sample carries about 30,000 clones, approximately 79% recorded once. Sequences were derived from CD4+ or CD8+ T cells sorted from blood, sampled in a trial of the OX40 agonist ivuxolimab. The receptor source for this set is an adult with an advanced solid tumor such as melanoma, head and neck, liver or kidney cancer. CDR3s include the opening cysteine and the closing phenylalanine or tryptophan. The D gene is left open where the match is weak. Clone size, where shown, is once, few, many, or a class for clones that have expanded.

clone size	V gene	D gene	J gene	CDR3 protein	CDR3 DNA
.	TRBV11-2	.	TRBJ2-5	CASSLAQIQETQYF	TGTGCCAGCAGCTTAGCACAAATTCAAGAGACCCAGTACTTC
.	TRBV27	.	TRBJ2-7	CASSFERVGYEQYF	TGTGCCAGCAGTTTTGAAAGGGTGGGCTACGAGCAGTACTTC
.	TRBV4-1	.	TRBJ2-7	CASSQGRGTYEQYF	TGCGCCAGCAGCCAAGGCAGGGGAACCTACGAGCAGTACTTC
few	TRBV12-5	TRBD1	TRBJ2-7	CASGFPGQGYEQYF	TGTGCTAGTGGTTTTCCGGGACAGGGCTACGAGCAGTACTTC
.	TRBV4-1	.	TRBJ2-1	CASSPAPGTHNEQFF	TGCGCCAGCAGCCCCGCCCCTGGGACTCACAATGAGCAGTTCTTC
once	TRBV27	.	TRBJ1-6	CASSASIRAIRSPLHF	TGTGCCAGCAGTGCTAGCATACGGGCCATCCGGTCACCCCTCCACTTT
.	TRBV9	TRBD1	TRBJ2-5	CASSIRTGEGETQYF	TGTGCCAGCAGCATCCGGACAGGAGAGGGAGAGACCCAGTACTTC
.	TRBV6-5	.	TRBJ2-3	CASSYSIVSDTQYF	TGTGCCAGCAGTTACTCGATTGTTTCGGATACGCAGTATTTT
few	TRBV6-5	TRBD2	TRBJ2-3	CASSPGLAGSDTQYF	TGTGCCAGCAGCCCGGGACTAGCGGGCTCAGATACGCAGTATTTT
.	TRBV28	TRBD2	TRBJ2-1	CASSLRLAEANEQFF	TGTGCCAGCAGTTTAAGACTAGCGGAGGCCAATGAGCAGTTCTTC
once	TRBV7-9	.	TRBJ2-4	CASIPWGVTIAKNIQYF	TGTGCCAGCATCCCCTGGGGTGTGACTATAGCCAAAAACATTCAGTACTTC
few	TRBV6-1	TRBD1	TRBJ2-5	CASSSGQGWETQYF	TGTGCCAGCAGCAGCGGACAGGGCTGGGAGACCCAGTACTTC
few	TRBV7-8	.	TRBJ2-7	CASSLDQTYEQYF	TGTGCCAGCAGCCTGGACCAAACCTACGAGCAGTACTTC
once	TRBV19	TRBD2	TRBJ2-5	CASSPRGLARSETQYF	TGTGCCAGTAGTCCCCGGGGACTAGCGCGGTCGGAGACCCAGTACTTC
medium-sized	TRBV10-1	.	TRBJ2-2	CASSVVQGPANTGELFF	TGCGCCAGCAGCGTTGTACAGGGACCCGCGAACACCGGGGAGCTGTTTTTT
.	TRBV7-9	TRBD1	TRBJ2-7	CASSSTLGTGTGSNEQYF	TGTGCCAGCAGCTCCACTCTCGGTACCGGGACAGGGAGCAACGAGCAGTACTTC
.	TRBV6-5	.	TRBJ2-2	CASSYVRGSGELFF	TGTGCCAGCAGTTACGTCCGGGGGTCCGGGGAGCTGTTTTTT
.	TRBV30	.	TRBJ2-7	CAWSAGATYEQYF	TGTGCCTGGAGTGCGGGAGCTACGTACGAGCAGTACTTC
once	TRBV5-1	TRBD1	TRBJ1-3	CASSRQGENLSGNTIYF	TGCGCCAGCAGCAGACAGGGTGAAAACCTCTCTGGAAACACCATATATTTT
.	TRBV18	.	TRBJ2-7	CASSKDAYEQYF	TGTGCCAGCTCAAAGGACGCCTACGAGCAGTACTTC
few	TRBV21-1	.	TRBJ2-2	CASSKSGTGDNTGELFF	TGTGCCAGCAGCAAATCCGGGACAGGGGACAACACCGGGGAGCTGTTTTTT
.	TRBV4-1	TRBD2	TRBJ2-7	CASSQEGPGLAGEAAYEQYF	TGCGCCAGCAGCCAAGAAGGCCCGGGACTAGCGGGAGAGGCGGCCTACGAGCAGTACTTC
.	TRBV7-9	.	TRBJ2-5	CASSLSGGEETQYF	TGTGCCAGCAGCTTATCTGGAGGGGAAGAGACCCAGTACTTC
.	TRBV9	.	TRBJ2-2	CASSVGNTGELFF	TGTGCCAGCAGCGTAGGAAACACCGGGGAGCTGTTTTTT
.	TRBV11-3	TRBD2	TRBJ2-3	CATTAGGTDTQYF	TGTGCCACTACAGCGGGAGGCACAGATACGCAGTATTTT
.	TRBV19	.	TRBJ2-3	CASSIATTGFSTQYF	TGTGCCAGTAGTATTGCCACCACCGGGTTTAGTACGCAGTATTTT
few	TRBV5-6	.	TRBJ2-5	CASSFGTARTQYF	TGTGCCAGCAGCTTCGGGACCGCTAGGACCCAGTACTTC
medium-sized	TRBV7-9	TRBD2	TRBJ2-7	CASSGHMLAGGPSSYEQYF	TGTGCCAGCAGCGGCCACATGCTAGCGGGAGGGCCTAGCTCCTACGAGCAGTACTTC
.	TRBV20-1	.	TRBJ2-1	CSALWGNEQFF	TGCAGTGCTCTCTGGGGGAATGAGCAGTTCTTC
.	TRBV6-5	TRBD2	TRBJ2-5	CASRPTSVETQYF	TGTGCCAGCAGGCCGACTAGCGTTGAGACCCAGTACTTC
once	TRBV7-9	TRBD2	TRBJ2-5	CASSSPPTSGSVRETQYF	TGTGCCAGCAGCTCACCCCCGACTAGCGGGAGTGTTCGAGAGACCCAGTACTTC
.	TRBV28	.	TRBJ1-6	CASSTMQLSRSPLHF	TGTGCCAGCAGTACCATGCAGCTATCGCGGTCACCCCTCCACTTT
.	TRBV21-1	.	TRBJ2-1	CASSSPRDRGSNEQFF	TGTGCCAGCAGCAGCCCCCGGGACAGGGGATCCAATGAGCAGTTCTTC
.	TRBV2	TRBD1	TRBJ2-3	CASSERGNRGRADTQYF	TGTGCCAGCAGTGAAAGGGGAAACAGGGGGCGAGCAGATACGCAGTATTTT
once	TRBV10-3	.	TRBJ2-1	CAISARVDNEQFF	TGTGCCATCTCTGCCAGGGTTGACAATGAGCAGTTCTTC
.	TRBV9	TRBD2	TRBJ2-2	CASSECWAGECTGELFF	TGTGCCAGCAGCGAATGCTGGGCGGGAGAGTGCACCGGGGAGCTGTTTTTT
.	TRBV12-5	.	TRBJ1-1	CASGFGSPNTEAFF	TGTGCTAGTGGTTTCGGGAGCCCGAACACTGAAGCTTTCTTT
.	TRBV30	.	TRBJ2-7	CAWSVWGADEQYF	TGTGCCTGGAGTGTGTGGGGGGCCGACGAGCAGTACTTC
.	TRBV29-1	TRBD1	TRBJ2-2	CSVLWDSPNTGELFF	TGCAGCGTTCTGTGGGACAGCCCGAACACCGGGGAGCTGTTTTTT
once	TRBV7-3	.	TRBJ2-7	CASSFTLGSEQYF	TGTGCCAGCAGCTTTACTTTGGGGTCCGAGCAGTACTTC
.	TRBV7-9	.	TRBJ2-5	CASSSFYRGETQYF	TGTGCCAGCAGCTCGTTCTACCGCGGGGAGACCCAGTACTTC
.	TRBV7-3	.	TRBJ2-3	CASSLGRTDTQYF	TGTGCCAGCAGCTTAGGTAGGACAGATACGCAGTATTTT
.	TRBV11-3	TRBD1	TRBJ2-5	CASSPRGQQETQYF	TGTGCCAGCAGCCCCCGGGGACAGCAAGAGACCCAGTACTTC
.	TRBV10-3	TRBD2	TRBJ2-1	CAISERASGGNNEQFF	TGTGCCATCAGTGAGCGGGCTAGCGGGGGCAACAATGAGCAGTTCTTC
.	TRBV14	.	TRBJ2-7	CASSQDWGAPPYEQYF	TGTGCCAGCAGCCAAGATTGGGGCGCCCCCCCTTACGAGCAGTACTTC
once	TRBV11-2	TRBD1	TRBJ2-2	CASSLGTANTGELFF	TGTGCCAGCAGCTTGGGGACAGCGAACACCGGGGAGCTGTTTTTT
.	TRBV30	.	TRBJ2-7	CAWAPGNGYEQYF	TGTGCCTGGGCCCCAGGGAACGGCTACGAGCAGTACTTC
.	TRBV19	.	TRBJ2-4	CASNWGLAKNIQYF	TGTGCCAGTAACTGGGGACTGGCCAAAAACATTCAGTACTTC
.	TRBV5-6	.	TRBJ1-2	CASSTQWEDAPSGYTF	TGTGCCAGCAGCACCCAGTGGGAGGACGCGCCTAGTGGCTACACCTTC
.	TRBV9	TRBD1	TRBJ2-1	CASSTSGTGGRDEQFF	TGTGCCAGCAGCACCAGTGGGACAGGGGGCCGGGATGAGCAGTTCTTC
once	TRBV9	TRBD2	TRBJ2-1	CASSPSGSRNEQFF	TGTGCCAGCAGCCCTAGCGGGAGCAGGAATGAGCAGTTCTTC
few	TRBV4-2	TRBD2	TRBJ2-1	CASSQVIAGVPSSYNEQFF	TGTGCCAGCAGCCAAGTAATAGCGGGAGTCCCGAGCTCCTACAATGAGCAGTTCTTC
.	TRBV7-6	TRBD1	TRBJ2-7	CASSVRGPLDYEQYF	TGTGCCAGCTCCGTAAGGGGGCCCTTGGACTACGAGCAGTACTTC